This T cell receptor (beta chain) was captured in a study of blood T cell repertoires in COVID-19. Study summary: COVID-19 samples from acute and convalescent phases originated in the United States, Italy and Spain. From T cells, B-cell-depleted T cells, or PBMCs came the material, which was cDNA or gDNA.

Original processing methods: Reference gene primer amplification gave nucleated cell count estimates. Libraries were prepared by immunoSEQ multiplex PCR; TCRdb keeps only in-frame clonotypes and omits some of them. V and J calls and clone size are those listed in that table; D and trimming were worked out from the DNA. Found here are fewer than 300,000 clones, about 70% of them singletons; the top ten hold approximately 3.2%. Germline V gene lookup returns CDR1 SQVTM and CDR2 ANQGSEA. V was cut by 3 bases and J by 5 bases, with 16 bases left in between. This CDR3 comprises 14 residues. This clone was seen repeatedly, ten times or more.

The origin of this receptor is a woman aged 80 or over with acute or convalescent COVID-19. Source material: peripheral blood. The V and J genes are TRBV29-1 and TRBJ1-1, with D unresolved. The CDR3 here is CSVDPHAGRTEAFF. CDR3 sequence (DNA): TGCAGCGTTGACCCCCACGCCGGGAGGACTGAAGCTTTCTTT.